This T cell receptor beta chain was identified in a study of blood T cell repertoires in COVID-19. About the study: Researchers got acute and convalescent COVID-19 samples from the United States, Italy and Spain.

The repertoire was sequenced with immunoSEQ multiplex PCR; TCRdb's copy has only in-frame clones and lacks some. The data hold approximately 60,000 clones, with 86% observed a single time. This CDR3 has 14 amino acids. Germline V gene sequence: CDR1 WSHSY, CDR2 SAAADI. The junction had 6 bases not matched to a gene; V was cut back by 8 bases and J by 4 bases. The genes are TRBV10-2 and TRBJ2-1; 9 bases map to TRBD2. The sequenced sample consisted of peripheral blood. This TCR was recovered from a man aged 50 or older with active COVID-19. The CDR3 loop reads CASLASGDYNEQFF. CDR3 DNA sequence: TGCGCCAGCCTCGCTAGCGGGGATTACAATGAGCAGTTCTTC.